The clone carrying this TCR beta chain has ten or more counts. The V gene end was trimmed by 7 bases and the J gene end by 5 bases; junction bases not matched to a gene: 12. The CDR3 is 16 amino acids. CDR1 is MNHEY, CDR2 SVGEGT, per germline. 950,000 to 1,000,000 sorted CD4+ or CD8+ T cells made each library. This sample stems from a study of neurological immune-mediated disorders. 5'RACE with 10-nucleotide random UMIs produced the cDNA. TCRdb re-derived calls from the 5' RACE reads in MiXCR, one entry per CDR3 protein. The sample has around 17,000 distinct CDR3 sequences; around 3.4% are singletons. The sequence was collected from a woman aged 35 to 49 in good health. The rearrangement links TRBV6-2 or TRBV6-3 to TRBJ2-2, with TRBD2 identical over 8 bases. The sample was CD8+ T cells from blood. The DNA for the CDR3 is TGTGCCAGCATTCCCATGCTAGCGGGCGGGACCGGGGAGCTGTTTTTT. Its translation: CASIPMLAGGTGELFF.